These 6 T cell receptor beta chains were all obtained from the same sample, sequenced in a study of T cells after yellow fever vaccination. TCRdb reprocessed the 5' RACE reads via MiXCR and lists one record per CDR3 protein. The sample has around 310,000 distinct CDR3 sequences, roughly 3.5% seen once; the top ten hold around a quarter. This specimen was PBMCs, taken on the day of the yellow fever booster vaccination. The receptors stem from a man aged 18 to 30 who received the YFV17D yellow fever vaccine.

This clonotype was picked up many times. In DNA form, the CDR3 reads TGCGCCAGCAGCCATTCTGTAGCCAAAAACATTCAGTACTTC. Its translation is CASSHSVAKNIQYF. The chain combines TRBV4-1 with TRBJ2-4, with unresolved D. CDR3 length: 14 amino acids. CDR1 and CDR2 (germline): MGHRA, YSYEKL. The V end was cut by 3 bases, the J end by 0 bases, with 6 bases between.

This sequence joins TRBV3-1 and TRBJ2-3; TRBD2 is a possible D gene (5 bases). Per germline, CDR1 LGHDT and CDR2 YNNKEL (reference sequence). V lost 0 bases and J lost 4, with 11 bases in between. The length of the CDR3 is 15 residues. The CDR3 DNA sequence: TGTGCCAGCAGCCAAGACCCGGGAATCTCAGATACGCAGTATTTT. Protein: CASSQDPGISDTQYF.

The rearrangement joins TRBV4-1 to TRBJ2-7, with 9 positions matching TRBD2. The CDR3 extends over 14 amino acids. Germline assignment: CDR1 MGHRA and CDR2 YSYEKL. After removal of 4 bases from V and 3 bases from J, the junction contained 4 bases not matched to a gene. CDR3 in amino acids: CASSLLAGIYEQYV. CDR3 DNA: TGCGCCAGCAGCCTTCTAGCGGGGATCTACGAGCAGTACGTC.

The genes are TRBV6-5 and TRBJ2-2; D call uncertain. The germline V gene has CDR1 MNHEY and CDR2 SVGAGI. This CDR3 comprises 12 residues. V gave up 10 bases and J gave up 0 bases, with 6 bases separating them. CDR3 region: CATVSNTGELFF. DNA of the CDR3: TGTGCCACGGTCTCGAACACCGGGGAGCTGTTTTTT.

The sample holds many counts of this clonotype. This chain joins TRBV28 and TRBJ2-6; 8 nucleotides align to TRBD1. The CDR3 sequence is 19 residues long. The germline V gene encodes CDR1 MDHEN and CDR2 SYDVKM. Trimming cost V 3 bases and J 0 bases; bases outside gene matches: 10. CDR3 loop: CASSFPIDRGSSGANVLTF. For the CDR3, the DNA is TGTGCCAGCAGTTTTCCAATTGACAGGGGAAGCTCTGGGGCCAACGTCCTGACTTTC.

The genes are TRBV19 and TRBJ2-5; a weak D match, TRBD2 (6 bases). Germline CDR1 and CDR2: LNHDA and SQIVND (reference sequence). The CDR3 extends over 17 amino acids. The V end was cut by 3 bases, the J end by 0 bases, with 17 bases between. The CDR3 region has the DNA TGTGCCAGTAGTATGGGGAATGGGCGGGACGACCAAGAGACCCAGTACTTC. As protein: CASSMGNGRDDQETQYF.